Presented here are 21 T cell receptor beta chains from one specimen sequenced in a study of T cell responses to AZD1222 COVID-19 vaccine. Using immunoSEQ multiplex PCR, the repertoire was profiled, and TCRdb retains in-frame clones only, with some absent. The sample gives some 62,000 clones, around 75% of which show up once; more than 13% is in the top ten. The input for sequencing was peripheral blood, taken on day 0 of AZD1222 vaccination. Receptors were obtained from an adult in good health.

This clone was observed a few times. V usage is TRBV5-1 and J usage is TRBJ1-4, with 8 nucleotides matching TRBD1. Germline values: CDR1 SGHRS, CDR2 YFSETQ. The CDR3 loop spans 16 amino acids. V trimming: 2 bases; J trimming: 3 bases; junction bases outside the gene matches: 6. The CDR3 nucleotides are TGCGCCAGCAGCTTTGGGTGGACAGGGTCTAATGAAAAACTGTTTTTT. Residues: CASSFGWTGSNEKLFF.

J is TRBJ2-6 and V is TRBV5-6; D gene unclear. Trimming pared 0 bases from V and 0 bases from J, leaving 4 bases between. Germline lookup yields CDR1 SGHDT and CDR2 YYEEEE. This CDR3 is built from 15 residues. CDR3: CASSLAGSGANVLTF. CDR3 DNA: TGTGCCAGCAGCTTGGCCGGCTCTGGGGCCAACGTCCTGACTTTC.

This sequence joins TRBV2 and TRBJ1-6; D gene unclear. In germline, CDR1 is SNHLY, CDR2 FYNNEI. This CDR3 comprises 15 residues. Deletions cut 3 bases from V and 6 bases from J, with 12 bases between. CDR3 region: CASSENNNFNSPLHF. The CDR3 nucleotides are TGTGCCAGCAGTGAGAACAACAATTTTAATTCACCCCTCCACTTT.

This chain uses TRBV7-2 with TRBJ2-2; possibly TRBD1 for D (6 bases). The CDR3 consists of 15 residues. Trimming took off 5 bases at V and 4 bases at J, with 14 bases between the two ends. Germline assignment: CDR1 SGHTA and CDR2 FQGNSA. The CDR3 DNA sequence: TGTGCCAGCAGCCAATCAGGGGTTGTCACCGGGGAGCTGTTTTTT. It specifies CASSQSGVVTGELFF.

The chain joins TRBV28 to TRBJ2-7; a possible D gene is TRBD2 (6 bases). Deletions cut 2 bases from V and 2 bases from J, with 10 bases between. This CDR3 is built from 14 residues. Germline V lookup: CDR1 MDHEN, CDR2 SYDVKM. This chain's CDR3 is CASSLPGETYEQYF. The DNA for the CDR3 is TGTGCCAGCAGTTTACCGGGAGAAACCTACGAGCAGTACTTC.

The gene calls are TRBV19 and TRBJ2-3, with D perhaps matching TRBD2 (6 bases). Germline CDR1 and CDR2: LNHDA and SQIVND (reference sequence). The germline V and J ends were trimmed by 7 bases and 6 bases, with 17 bases remaining between them. This CDR3 is built from 14 residues. CDR3 amino acids: CASKVGGISDTQYF. Here the CDR3 DNA reads TGTGCCAGTAAGGTAGGAGGGATCTCGGATACGCAGTATTTT.

The chain joins TRBV5-1 to TRBJ2-7, with 10 bases lining up with TRBD2. This CDR3 is built from 17 residues. Trimming at V came to 0 bases and at J to 2 bases, leaving 8 bases not matched to a gene. The germline V gene has CDR1 SGHRS and CDR2 YFSETQ. CDR3 nucleotides: TGCGCCAGCAGCTTGGTACCTATGCTAGCGGGGGCCTACGAGCAGTACTTC. Translating it yields CASSLVPMLAGAYEQYF.

This clone has a handful of counts. This rearrangement joins TRBV7-9 to TRBJ2-2; possible D gene TRBD2, 7 bases. The CDR3 is made up of 16 amino acids. The germline CDR1 and CDR2 sequences are SEHNR and FQNEAQ (reference sequence). The germline V and J ends were trimmed by 0 bases and 0 bases, with 8 bases remaining between them. In nucleotides, the CDR3 is TGTGCCAGCAGCTTAGCGGGGGGGCCGAACACCGGGGAGCTGTTTTTT. Translated: CASSLAGGPNTGELFF.

This clone came up a few times. The V gene is TRBV9, the J gene TRBJ2-5; D remains ambiguous. Per the germline V gene, CDR1 is SGDLS and CDR2 is YYNGEE. V lost 3 bases to trimming and J lost 2 bases, with 17 bases between them. This CDR3 spans 16 amino acids. CDR3 nucleotide sequence: TGTGCCAGCAGCGACCCCCTGGGCGTGGGGCAAGAGACCCAGTACTTC. Translating gives CASSDPLGVGQETQYF.

The chain employs TRBV5-1 and TRBJ1-1; the D gene is possibly TRBD1 (5 bases). CDR1 is SGHRS, CDR2 YFSETQ, per germline. CDR3 length: 15 residues. The V end was cut by 4 bases, the J end by 0 bases, with 13 bases between. The CDR3 DNA sequence: TGCGCCAGCAGCCTCCCAGGGACCATGAACACTGAAGCTTTCTTT. This sequence encodes CASSLPGTMNTEAFF.

The gene calls are TRBV2 and TRBJ2-1, with unresolved D. Germline V gene data show CDR1 as SNHLY and CDR2 as FYNNEI. Trimming took 2 bases from V and 8 from J, leaving 13 bases between them. The CDR3 runs 14 residues. In nucleotides, the CDR3 is TGTGCCAGCAGTGAATATGGGTACGAGGATGAGCAGTTCTTC. Protein: CASSEYGYEDEQFF.

The chain employs TRBV15 and TRBJ2-4, with a possible D match to TRBD1 (6 bases). With 8 bases removed from V and 6 bases from J, the gap between germline ends came to 17 bases. The CDR3 length is 14 residues. The germline V gene has CDR1 LNHNV and CDR2 YYDKDF (reference sequence). For the CDR3, the DNA is TGTGCCACCTCCCGAGGGGGAAGGAGAAACATTCAGTACTTC. Protein sequence: CATSRGGRRNIQYF.

The sample holds many counts of this clone. The chain joins TRBV28 to TRBJ1-1, with TRBD1 matching over 7 bases. With V trimmed by 6 bases and J by 4 bases, 5 bases remained unmatched. The germline V gene has CDR1 MDHEN and CDR2 SYDVKM. The CDR3 is 13 amino acids. This chain's CDR3 is CASRQQGITEAFF. The CDR3 nucleotides read TGTGCCAGCAGACAACAGGGGATCACTGAAGCTTTCTTT.

The chain employs TRBV9 and TRBJ2-2, with D hard to call. This CDR3 has 13 amino acids. Germline V gene data show CDR1 as SGDLS and CDR2 as YYNGEE. Trimming left V 3 bases short and J 2 bases short, with 5 bases between. The CDR3 is CASSGTNTGELFF. Written as DNA, the CDR3 is TGTGCCAGCAGCGGAACCAACACCGGGGAGCTGTTTTTT.

The chain uses TRBV2 and TRBJ2-5; no firm D call. V gave up 4 bases and J gave up 5 bases, with 8 bases separating them. This CDR3 region has 12 residues. The germline gives CDR1 SNHLY, CDR2 FYNNEI. CDR3 loop: CASSGARETQYF. CDR3 coding DNA: TGTGCCAGCAGTGGGGCGCGGGAGACCCAGTACTTC.

This CDR3 reads CASSSTGKSDEQYF. CDR3 coding DNA: TGTGCCAGCAGCTCCACAGGAAAGAGCGACGAGCAGTACTTC. The V call is TRBV5-7, the J call TRBJ2-7, with D tentatively TRBD1 (5 bases). TRBV5-7 qualifies as an ORF whose function is uncertain. The CDR3 length is 14 residues. Trimming shortened V by 3 bases and J by 5 bases, and 15 bases separated the two germline ends.

The chain couples TRBV30 to TRBJ1-5, with no clear D. The V gene lost 3 bases and the J gene lost 5 bases, with 11 bases spanning the gap. Germline V gene sequence: CDR1 GTSNPN, CDR2 SVGIG (reference sequence). CDR3 length: 13 amino acids. The CDR3 spells CAWSAMDHQPQHF. The CDR3 coding sequence is TGTGCCTGGAGCGCAATGGACCATCAGCCCCAGCATTTT.

The rearrangement uses TRBV13 and TRBJ1-3; D unresolved. V gave up 5 bases and J gave up 6 bases, with 11 bases separating them. Germline loops: CDR1 PRHDT, CDR2 FYEKMQ (reference sequence). The CDR3 contains 13 residues. CDR3 nucleotide sequence: TGTGCCAGCAGCCTCCAACTGGAAAACACCATATATTTT. Translating it yields CASSLQLENTIYF.

Here the CDR3 reads CASSPSPPASNQPQHF. CDR3 sequence (DNA): TGTGCCAGCTCACCATCACCCCCCGCTAGCAATCAGCCCCAGCATTTT. The chain employs TRBV18 and TRBJ1-5; D is uncertain. The CDR3 has 16 residues. Deletions cut 2 bases from V and 0 bases from J, with 11 bases between. Germline V gene lookup returns CDR1 KGHSH and CDR2 LQKENI.

In its sample, this clone was seen a few times. The chain is built from TRBV10-1 and TRBJ2-3; the D gene is possibly TRBD2 (5 bases). Trimming left V 0 bases short and J 4 bases short, with 11 bases between. The CDR3 loop spans 15 amino acids. Germline CDR1 WNHNN, CDR2 SYGVQD (reference sequence). In DNA, the CDR3 is TGCGCCAGCAGTGAGTCGGGTAGGGAGTCAGATACGCAGTATTTT. Translating gives CASSESGRESDTQYF.

The chain links TRBV7-9 to TRBJ2-1; D possibly corresponds to TRBD2 (6 bases). The CDR3 consists of 15 residues. V was cut by 3 bases and J by 6 bases, with 15 bases left in between. Per the germline V gene, CDR1 is SEHNR and CDR2 is FQNEAQ (reference sequence). CDR3 bases: TGTGCCAGCAGCTTTCTGGCGGGGAGGAGCAATGAGCAGTTCTTC. This encodes CASSFLAGRSNEQFF. Looking up the rest from reference TRBV7-9 and TRBJ2-1 gives the full variable domain: DTGVSQNPRHKITKRGQNVTFRCDPISEHNRLYWYRQTLGQGPEFLTYFQNEAQLEKSRLLSDRFSAERPKGSFSTLEIQRTEQGDSAMYLCASSFLAGRSNEQFFGPGTRLTVL.